Each of the 17 T cell receptor beta chains below was sequenced from the same sample in a study of T cell responses to AZD1222 COVID-19 vaccine. Sequencing used immunoSEQ multiplex PCR; TCRdb keeps in-frame clones, though not all of them. The data contain 100,000 to 150,000 clones, 90% of them singletons. Source: peripheral blood, taken on day 0 of AZD1222 vaccination. These TCRs come from an adult in good health.

The rearrangement links TRBV5-5 to TRBJ1-1, with D tentatively TRBD1 (6 bases). The ends were cut back, 0 bases at V and 1 base at J, with 16 bases in the middle. Germline-derived CDR1 and CDR2 are SGHKS and YYEKEE (reference sequence). The CDR3 loop spans 17 amino acids. CDR3 DNA sequence: TGTGCCAGCAGCTTGGGCAAGCGGGGGCTTCGGAACACTGAAGCTTTCTTT. Amino acid sequence: CASSLGKRGLRNTEAFF.

The chain combines TRBV3-1 (or the pseudogene TRBV3-2) with TRBJ1-2; D is possibly TRBD1 (6 bases). Germline V lookup: CDR1 LGHDT, CDR2 YNNKEL (reference sequence). V was cut by 2 bases and J by 5 bases, with 9 bases left in between. This CDR3 comprises 13 residues. The CDR3 sequence is CASSQYTGYGYTF. CDR3 DNA: TGTGCCAGCAGCCAATATACAGGGTATGGCTACACCTTC.

This chain uses TRBV9 with TRBJ2-1, with 7 bases fitting TRBD1. Germline V lookup: CDR1 SGDLS, CDR2 YYNGEE. The CDR3 is made up of 15 amino acids. Trimming removed 0 bases from V and 3 bases from J; junction bases left unmatched: 3. CDR3 loop: CASSVGGTVYNEQFF. For the CDR3, the DNA is TGTGCCAGCAGCGTAGGGGGGACAGTCTACAATGAGCAGTTCTTC.

This clone has only a few counts. The genes are TRBV11-3 and TRBJ2-2, with D perhaps matching TRBD2 (5 bases). The germline CDR1 and CDR2 sequences are SGHNT and YENEEA. There are 15 residues in the CDR3. Trimming removed 5 bases at V and 5 bases at J, with 15 bases between. CDR3 residues: CASSPGGSWTGELFF. The CDR3 bases are TGTGCCAGCAGCCCCGGCGGGTCATGGACCGGGGAGCTGTTTTTT.

The chain combines TRBV6-5 with TRBJ2-2, with TRBD1 matching 8 bases. With V trimmed by 7 bases and J by 5 bases, 9 bases remained unmatched. In germline, CDR1 is MNHEY, CDR2 SVGAGI. The CDR3 length is 15 residues. This CDR3 is CASTPQGAWTGELFF. The DNA of the CDR3 is TGTGCCAGCACCCCCCAGGGGGCGTGGACCGGGGAGCTGTTTTTT.

V gene TRBV28 combines with J gene TRBJ2-7, with 11 bases lining up with TRBD1. Trimming took 7 bases from V and 7 from J; bases not matched to a gene: 9. Germline values: CDR1 MDHEN, CDR2 SYDVKM. The CDR3 has 14 amino acids. CDR3 protein: CASIPGQGVGEQYF. CDR3 DNA sequence: TGTGCCAGCATACCGGGACAGGGGGTGGGGGAGCAGTACTTC.

The rearrangement uses TRBV10-3 and TRBJ1-1; D is undetermined. The V gene lost 4 bases and the J gene lost 4 bases, with 13 bases spanning the gap. Per the germline V gene, CDR1 is ENHRY and CDR2 is SYGVKD. The CDR3 has 14 amino acids. This CDR3 is CAISGGSIVTEAFF. For the CDR3, the DNA is TGTGCCATCAGTGGTGGCAGTATTGTCACTGAAGCTTTCTTT.

The chain combines TRBV7-2 with TRBJ2-3; no clear D gene. This CDR3 is 13 amino acids long. The germline V gene has CDR1 SGHTA and CDR2 FQGNSA. Trimming took off 4 bases at V and 5 bases at J, with 10 bases between the two ends. The CDR3 sequence: CASSSSMGDTQYF. In DNA form, the CDR3 reads TGTGCCAGCAGCTCCTCGATGGGAGATACGCAGTATTTT.

The rearrangement joins TRBV28 to TRBJ1-5; D is uncertain. V was clipped by 4 bases and J by 11 bases, with 9 bases between them. Germline CDR1 reads MDHEN; CDR2 reads SYDVKM. There are 11 residues in the CDR3. Here the CDR3 reads CASSSFGSQHF. CDR3 nucleotide sequence: TGTGCCAGCAGTTCTTTCGGGTCCCAGCATTTT. The complete variable domain, with remaining parts taken from reference TRBV28 and TRBJ1-5, reads DVKVTQSSRYLVKRTGEKVFLECVQDMDHENMFWYRQDPGLGLRLIYFSYDVKMKEKGDIPEGYSVSREKKERFSLILESASTNQTSMYLCASSSFGSQHFGDGTRLSIL.

The chain couples TRBV15 to TRBJ2-3; D may match TRBD1 or TRBD2 (5 bases each). V lost 1 base and J lost 1, with 12 bases in between. Per the germline V gene, CDR1 is LNHNV and CDR2 is YYDKDF (reference sequence). The CDR3 sequence is 16 residues long. CDR3 protein: CATSRASGAGTDTQYF. The CDR3 DNA sequence: TGTGCCACCAGCAGAGCCTCCGGGGCAGGCACAGATACGCAGTATTTT.

V usage is TRBV7-6 and J usage is TRBJ2-7, with TRBD1 as a possible D gene (6 bases). There are 14 residues in the CDR3. The germline V gene encodes CDR1 SGHVS and CDR2 FNYEAQ. V was shortened by 2 bases and J by 4 bases, with 12 bases between the two germline ends. The CDR3 region has the DNA TGTGCCAGCAGCTTATCCTCACAGGGATACGAGCAGTACTTC. It yields the protein CASSLSSQGYEQYF.

The V call is TRBV24-1, the J call TRBJ1-2; 10 bases align to TRBD1. Germline-derived CDR1 and CDR2 are KGHDR and SFDVKD. The CDR3 covers 20 residues. Trimming cost V 1 base and J 5 bases; bases outside gene matches: 18. CDR3 nucleotides: TGTGCCACCAGTGATTTCACCAGCCGGGACAGGGGTCATACGCTATATGGCTACACCTTC. This encodes CATSDFTSRDRGHTLYGYTF.

The chain recombines TRBV7-9 with TRBJ2-3; TRBD2 aligns across 11 bases. J was trimmed by 2 bases and V by 5 bases; bases with no gene match: 6. Germline CDR1 SEHNR, CDR2 FQNEAQ (reference sequence). CDR3 length equals 16 residues. The CDR3 region has the DNA TGTGCCAGCAGCGACGGGACTAGCGGCCACACAGATACGCAGTATTTT. It yields the protein CASSDGTSGHTDTQYF.

The rearrangement links TRBV2 to TRBJ2-3, with 11 bases that match TRBD2. Per the germline V gene, CDR1 is SNHLY and CDR2 is FYNNEI. The V segment lost 4 bases and the J segment 6 bases; nucleotides outside the gene matches: 9. The CDR3 sequence is 16 residues long. CDR3 residues: CASSGDLAGGGDTQYF. In nucleotides, the CDR3 is TGTGCCAGCAGTGGCGATCTAGCGGGAGGAGGGGATACGCAGTATTTT.

This clone was counted once. The J gene is TRBJ1-6, the V gene TRBV24-1; D possibly corresponds to TRBD1 (6 bases). There are 17 residues in the CDR3. Between the trimmed V and J ends, which lost 0 bases and 7 bases, there was a span of 15 bases. From germline, CDR1 is KGHDR and CDR2 SFDVKD. CDR3 DNA: TGTGCCACCAGTGATTTGAACAGGGTCAGTCGAAATTCACCCCTCCACTTT. It is translated as CATSDLNRVSRNSPLHF.

This rearrangement joins TRBV5-1 to TRBJ1-2; D is ambiguous. Deletions cut 1 base from V and 2 bases from J, with 12 bases between. This CDR3 is built from 15 residues. Germline V CDR1 and CDR2: SGHRS, YFSETQ. The CDR3 region has the DNA TGCGCCAGCAGCTTGTGGCCGGGGTCAAACTATGGCTACACCTTC. Protein product: CASSLWPGSNYGYTF.

This clone turned up a few times. The chain employs TRBV2 and TRBJ2-7; no clear D gene. The CDR3 covers 14 residues. V was trimmed by 2 bases and J by 3 bases, leaving 11 bases between them. Per the germline V gene, CDR1 is SNHLY and CDR2 is FYNNEI. CDR3: CASSESTPHYEQYF. For the CDR3, the DNA is TGTGCCAGCAGTGAATCTACACCACACTACGAGCAGTACTTC.